These 11 T cell receptor beta chains were sequenced from one sample in a study of technical replicates of blood from a handful of donors. Produced via immunoSEQ multiplex PCR; TCRdb's table is partial and in-frame only. This repertoire shows around 65,000 clones, over 80% found once; its top ten account for around 4.6%. Sequenced: PBMCs. Receptors were obtained from a human donor in good health. Some clones in this sample may be carry-over from other donors' samples.

The J gene is TRBJ1-5, the V gene TRBV6-5; 8 positions match TRBD1. This CDR3 comprises 14 residues. The ends lost 6 bases at V and 11 bases at J; junction bases unmatched: 12. Germline CDR1 is MNHEY and CDR2 is SVGAGI. CDR3 sequence (DNA): TGTGCCAGCAGAATGGACAGGGATGAAAGAGCCCAGCATTTT. Its protein is CASRMDRDERAQHF.

This clone turned up a few times. V is TRBV10-2 and J is TRBJ1-1; 9 nucleotides agree with TRBD1. In germline, CDR1 is WSHSY, CDR2 SAAADI. With 0 bases clipped from V and 12 bases from J, the junction kept 11 bases outside the gene matches. There are 15 residues in the CDR3. Here the CDR3 DNA reads TGCGCCAGCAGTGAGTCCCGACCGGGACAGGGTTCGACTTTCTTT. Amino acids: CASSESRPGQGSTFF.

The rearrangement joins TRBV18 to TRBJ2-2; possibly TRBD2 for D (5 bases). CDR3 size: 15 residues. Germline CDR1 and CDR2: KGHSH and LQKENI. Trimming took 3 bases from V and 6 from J, leaving 14 bases between them. This CDR3 reads CASSPPLLGAGELFF. CDR3 nucleotide sequence: TGTGCCAGCTCACCGCCCCTACTAGGTGCCGGGGAGCTGTTTTTT.

The J gene is TRBJ2-3, the V gene TRBV5-8; possible D gene TRBD2, 5 bases. The CDR3 length is 18 residues. Trimming shortened V by 3 bases and J by 4 bases, and 24 bases separated the two germline ends. The germline CDR1 and CDR2 sequences are SGHTS and YDEGEE. The CDR3 DNA reads TGTGCCAGCAGCTACTTACGACATACCGGGTCGGAGGCAGATACGCAGTATTTT. Translation gives CASSYLRHTGSEADTQYF.

V gene TRBV2 combines with J gene TRBJ2-7, with 7 nucleotides matching TRBD1. The CDR3 covers 11 residues. Germline V lookup: CDR1 SNHLY, CDR2 FYNNEI. V gave up 10 bases and J gave up 3 bases; unmatched junction bases: 3. CDR3 amino acids: CATGTDYEQYF. The CDR3 DNA reads as TGTGCCACCGGGACAGACTACGAGCAGTACTTC.

This chain uses TRBV4-1 with TRBJ2-3; 10 bases fit TRBD1. Looked up from germline, CDR1 is MGHRA and CDR2 is YSYEKL. V shed 3 bases and J 3 bases; nucleotides not matched to a gene: 6. The CDR3 loop spans 16 amino acids. CDR3 in DNA: TGCGCCAGCAGCCATCCCCGGGACAGGGGAACAGATACGCAGTATTTT. Translation gives CASSHPRDRGTDTQYF.

DNA of the CDR3: TGTGCCTGGAGTACGGGACTCCCGTACGAGCAGTACTTC. Amino acids: CAWSTGLPYEQYF. This rearrangement joins TRBV30 to TRBJ2-7; D possibly corresponds to TRBD2 (6 bases). The germline CDR1 and CDR2 sequences are GTSNPN and SVGIG (reference sequence). CDR3 length: 13 residues. The V gene lost 2 bases and the J gene lost 4 bases, with 12 bases spanning the gap.

This clone was detected only once. V gene TRBV9 combines with J gene TRBJ2-2; D is uncertain. With 7 bases removed from V and 0 bases from J, the gap between germline ends came to 7 bases. The CDR3 covers 13 residues. The germline V gene has CDR1 SGDLS and CDR2 YYNGEE. The CDR3 region has the DNA TGTGCCAGCGGAGAAACGAACACCGGGGAGCTGTTTTTT. This encodes CASGETNTGELFF. The full variable domain, in which reference TRBV9 and TRBJ2-2 provide the parts outside the CDR3, is DSGVTQTPKHLITATGQRVTLRCSPRSGDLSVYWYQQSLDQGLQFLIQYYNGEERAKGNILERFSAQQFPDLHSELNLSSLELGDSALYFCASGETNTGELFFGEGSRLTVL.

The chain recombines TRBV10-3 with TRBJ2-5, with D possibly being TRBD2 (5 bases). V lost 3 bases to trimming and J lost 4 bases, with 6 bases between them. The CDR3 length is 12 residues. Germline CDR1 reads ENHRY; CDR2 reads SYGVKD. The CDR3 is CAISEEGETQYF. In DNA, the CDR3 is TGTGCCATCAGTGAAGAGGGAGAGACCCAGTACTTC.

V gene TRBV6-5 combines with J gene TRBJ1-1; no definite D call. This CDR3 comprises 13 residues. The germline V gene encodes CDR1 MNHEY and CDR2 SVGAGI. The ends were cut back, 8 bases at V and 1 base at J, with 11 bases in the middle. CDR3 nucleotide sequence: TGTGCCAGCCACGGTATGAGGAACACTGAAGCTTTCTTT. As protein: CASHGMRNTEAFF.

The chain joins TRBV19 to TRBJ2-1; TRBD2 matches 7 bases. The length of the CDR3 is 14 residues. V trimming: 1 base; J trimming: 5 bases; junction bases outside the gene matches: 2. Germline CDR1 LNHDA, CDR2 SQIVND (reference sequence). The CDR3 bases are TGTGCCAGTAGTATAGGACTAGCCGACAATGAGCAGTTCTTC. It encodes CASSIGLADNEQFF.